Listed below are T cell receptor beta chains from one sample, sequenced in a study of shared clonotypes between healthy human individuals. Clones were read by immunoSEQ multiplex PCR, and TCRdb kept only the in-frame ones, dropping some. This table has under 700,000 clones, 90% to 95% appearing once. The sequenced material came from naive CD8+ T cells sorted from blood. These receptors all stem from a woman aged 25 to 39 in good health. The CDR3 runs from the conserved cysteine through the conserved F or W.

v_gene	j_gene	CDR3aa
TRBV4-1	TRBJ2-7	CASSQDDYEQYF
TRBV16	TRBJ1-5	CASSQGRINSNQPQHF
TRBV14	TRBJ1-3	CASSQDRGYTIYF
TRBV11-2	TRBJ2-7	CASSFDRVGDLYEQYF
TRBV16	TRBJ2-5	CASSQARGKETQYF
TRBV5-1	TRBJ2-7	CASKESTYEQYF
TRBV9	TRBJ2-6	CASSPQAGGYSGANVLTF
TRBV4-1	TRBJ1-1	CASSQDRPTDAFF
TRBV5-4	TRBJ1-1	CASSLATDTEAFF
TRBV27	TRBJ2-3	CASSSGASGRTDTQYF
TRBV5-8	TRBJ2-1	CASSLVSSGRENEQFF
TRBV19	TRBJ2-1	CASKDPQGLHNEQFF
TRBV11-1	TRBJ2-7	CASSLQGEQYF
TRBV21-1	TRBJ1-3	CASSKVWDRSSGNTIYF
TRBV7-8	TRBJ1-1	CASLATGQGYMNTEAFF
TRBV28	TRBJ2-7	CASSFTTEIYEQYF
TRBV9	TRBJ1-2	CASSVVGGIEGYTF
TRBV28	TRBJ2-7	CASSLDGLAGSYEQYF
TRBV29-1	TRBJ2-7	CSGGSGRDRHEQYF
TRBV5-1	TRBJ2-2	CASSLEDRTGELFF
TRBV7-8	TRBJ2-7	CASSSARDFLYEQYF
TRBV7-9	TRBJ2-5	CASSLGYREQYF
TRBV6-5	TRBJ2-5	CASGTGETQYF
TRBV27	TRBJ2-7	CASSPGTGLSYEQYF
TRBV5-1	TRBJ1-1	CASSLGRDRNTEAFF
TRBV4-1	TRBJ2-7	CASSQLAGGPYEQYF
TRBV28	TRBJ2-1	CASSWLAESSYNEQFF
TRBV20-1	TRBJ2-1	CSVVRYNEQFF
TRBV5-6	TRBJ2-7	CASSLGTGVHEQYF
TRBV4-1	TRBJ1-2	CASSQALIANYGYTF
TRBV5-6	TRBJ2-7	CASSLGTSGSHEQYF
TRBV12-5	TRBJ2-1	CASGAANRDRNEQFF
TRBV6-1	TRBJ2-7	CASSEGFGLAGNEQYF
TRBV28	TRBJ1-5	CASSGTGGPFSNQPQHF
TRBV6-1	TRBJ1-2	CASSEWGNYGYTF
TRBV19	TRBJ2-7	CASSSAGGPTYEQYF
TRBV13	TRBJ2-7	CASSYHEYEQYF
TRBV28	TRBJ2-7	CASGDEAYEQYF
TRBV9	TRBJ2-3	CASSTKTGADTQYF
TRBV7-9	TRBJ2-7	CASSSPGLAGVSYF
TRBV14	TRBJ2-1	CASSPTSNLYNEQFF
TRBV5-4	TRBJ2-7	CASSLEGISSYEQYF
TRBV7-9	TRBJ2-1	CASSFPSGEYNEQFF
TRBV5-1	TRBJ2-7	CASSLVPPSYEQYF
TRBV28	TRBJ2-3	CASSLADTQYF
TRBV29-1	TRBJ1-3	CSVEDGAGGNTIYF
TRBV19	TRBJ2-2	CASRVAGATGELFF
TRBV2	NA	CASRDSYEQYF
TRBV5-6	TRBJ2-3	CASSLELAGTTDTQYF
TRBV27	TRBJ2-7	CASSSGLAGVLYEQYF
TRBV28	TRBJ2-5	CASSPLRWDRGETQYF
TRBV5-1	TRBJ2-1	CASSLRQGYNEQFF
TRBV13	TRBJ2-3	CASSSHGPDLDTQYF
TRBV10-1	TRBJ2-5	CASSDWREGSEETQYF
TRBV5-1	TRBJ1-1	CASSSRRDRGDTEAFF
TRBV9	TRBJ1-6	CASSVAGSYNSPLHF
TRBV10-3	TRBJ2-1	CATPLYNEQFF